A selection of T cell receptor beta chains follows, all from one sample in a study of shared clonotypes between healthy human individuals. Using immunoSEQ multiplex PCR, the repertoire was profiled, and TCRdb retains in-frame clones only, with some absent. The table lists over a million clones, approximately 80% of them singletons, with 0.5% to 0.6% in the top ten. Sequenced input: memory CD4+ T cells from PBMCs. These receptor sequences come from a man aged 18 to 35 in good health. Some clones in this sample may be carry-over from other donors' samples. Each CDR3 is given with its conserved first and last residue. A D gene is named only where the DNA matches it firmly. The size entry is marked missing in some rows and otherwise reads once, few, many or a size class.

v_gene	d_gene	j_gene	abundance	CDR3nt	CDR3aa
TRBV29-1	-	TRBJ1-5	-	TGCAGCGTTGCCCGGGCTAGCAATCAGCCCCAGCATTTT	CSVARASNQPQHF
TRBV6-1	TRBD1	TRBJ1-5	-	TGTGCCAGCAGCTTCGACAGGGGCCTAAATCAGCCCCAGCATTTT	CASSFDRGLNQPQHF
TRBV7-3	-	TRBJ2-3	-	TGTGCCAGCAGGGACGGGGCGGCAGATACGCAGTATTTT	CASRDGAADTQYF
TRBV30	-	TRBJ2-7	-	TGTGCCTGGAGAGGTGGGAGTTACGAGCAGTACTTC	CAWRGGSYEQYF
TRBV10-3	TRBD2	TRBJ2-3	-	TGTGCCATCAGTGATCATAGCGGGATGGCAGATACGCAGTATTTT	CAISDHSGMADTQYF
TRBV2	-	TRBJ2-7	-	TGTGCCAGCAGTCAGGACTCTTACGAGCAGTACTTC	CASSQDSYEQYF
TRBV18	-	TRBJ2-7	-	TGTGCCAGCTCACTGTCAAGAACCTACGAGCAGTACTTC	CASSLSRTYEQYF
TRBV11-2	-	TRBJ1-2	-	TGTGCCAGCAGCCCTGGGACGCTCAATGGCTACACCTTC	CASSPGTLNGYTF
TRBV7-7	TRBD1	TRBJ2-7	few	TGTGCCAGCAGCTTAGGGACAGGCTACGAGCAGTACTTC	CASSLGTGYEQYF
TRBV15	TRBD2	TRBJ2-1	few	TGTGCCACCAGCGGAGCGGGAGTGTGGAATGAGCAGTTCTTC	CATSGAGVWNEQFF
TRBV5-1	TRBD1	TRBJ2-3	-	TGCGCCAGCAGCTTGGTGACAGGGGGCGCGGATACGCAGTATTTT	CASSLVTGGADTQYF
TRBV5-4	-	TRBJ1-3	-	TGTGCCAGCAGCCGAGGGACGGACGGTCGAAACACCATATATTTT	CASSRGTDGRNTIYF
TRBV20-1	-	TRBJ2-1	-	TGCAGCGCCCCTGAACCGGGTGAGCAGTTCTTC	CSAPEPGEQFF
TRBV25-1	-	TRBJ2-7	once	TGTGCCAGCAGGAACCCTTTTATAGGGGACGAGCAGTACTTC	CASRNPFIGDEQYF
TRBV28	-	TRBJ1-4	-	TGTGCCAGCAGAAGGAGCCTTGGGACTAATGAAAAACTGTTTTTT	CASRRSLGTNEKLFF
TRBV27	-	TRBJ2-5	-	TGTGCCAGCAGCAGAAGGGGGGGCGGGGAGACCCAGTACTTC	CASSRRGGGETQYF
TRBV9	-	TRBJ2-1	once	TGTGCCAGCAGCGTAGTCGGACAGAACAATGAGCAGTTCTTC	CASSVVGQNNEQFF
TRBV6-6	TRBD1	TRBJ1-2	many	TGTGCCAGCAGCCCAGGGACAGTTAACTATGGCTACACCTTC	CASSPGTVNYGYTF
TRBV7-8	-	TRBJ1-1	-	TGTGCCAGCAGCATAAGGGGTAACACTGAAGCTTTCTTT	CASSIRGNTEAFF
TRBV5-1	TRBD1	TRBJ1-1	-	TGCGCCAGCAGCTTACGACAGGGGGCGCCCACTGAAGCTTTCTTT	CASSLRQGAPTEAFF
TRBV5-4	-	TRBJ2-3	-	TGTGCCAGCAGCTTACCTCCAGATACGCAGTATTTT	CASSLPPDTQYF
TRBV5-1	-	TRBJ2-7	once	TGCGCCAGCAGCTTGGGACAGGCCACCTACGAGCAGTACTTC	CASSLGQATYEQYF
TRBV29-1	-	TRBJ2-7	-	TGCAGCGTTGAGTTTTCAGGGGTCTCTCCCTTCGAGCAGTACTTC	CSVEFSGVSPFEQYF
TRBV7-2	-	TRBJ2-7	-	TGTGCCAGCAGCCCCACCTGGGTGAGCTCCTACGAGCAGTACTTC	CASSPTWVSSYEQYF
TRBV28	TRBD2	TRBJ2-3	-	TGTGCCAGCAGTAGGGGAGGGGTTCCCACAGATACGCAGTATTTT	CASSRGGVPTDTQYF
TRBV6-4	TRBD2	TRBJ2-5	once	TGTGCCAGCAGTGTCTCTCGTAGCGGGAGGTGGGGAGAGACCCAGTACTTC	CASSVSRSGRWGETQYF
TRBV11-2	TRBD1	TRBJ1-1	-	TGTGCCAGCAGCAGTGACAGGGGGTATGTTGAAGCTTTCTTT	CASSSDRGYVEAFF
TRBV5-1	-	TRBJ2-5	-	TGCGCCAGCAGCCCCTCCCCGGCCGAGACCCAGTACTTC	CASSPSPAETQYF
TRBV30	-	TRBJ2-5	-	TGTGCCTGGAGTGTATTAGGGTACCAAGAGACCCAGTACTTC	CAWSVLGYQETQYF
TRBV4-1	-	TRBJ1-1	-	TGCGCCAGCAGCCAAGTGGGGGGAAACACTGAAGCTTTCTTT	CASSQVGGNTEAFF
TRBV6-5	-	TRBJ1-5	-	TGTGCCAGCAGTATGACTGCCCTAAACAATCAGCCCCAGCATTTT	CASSMTALNNQPQHF
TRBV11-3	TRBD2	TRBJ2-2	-	TGTGCCAGCAGCAGACTAGCGGCCAACACCGGGGAGCTGTTTTTT	CASSRLAANTGELFF
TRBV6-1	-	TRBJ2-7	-	TGTGCCAGCAGTATAGCGTCGATTTCCTACGAGCAGTACTTC	CASSIASISYEQYF
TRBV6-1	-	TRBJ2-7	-	TGTGCCAGCAGTGAACAAAGCTCCTACGAGCAGTACTTC	CASSEQSSYEQYF
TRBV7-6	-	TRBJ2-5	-	TGTGCCAGCAGCTTTATGGGAGAGACCCAGTACTTC	CASSFMGETQYF
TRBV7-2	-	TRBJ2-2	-	TGTGCCAGCAGCTTAGGTGGGGCCGGGGAGCTGTTTTTT	CASSLGGAGELFF
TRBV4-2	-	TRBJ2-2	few	TGTGCCAGCAGCCAAGATCAGGGTCTTGCCGGGGAGCTGTTTTTT	CASSQDQGLAGELFF
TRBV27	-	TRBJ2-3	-	TGTGCCAGCAGTTTATGGACCCCAGATACGCAGTATTTT	CASSLWTPDTQYF
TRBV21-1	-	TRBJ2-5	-	TGTGCCAGCAGCAATGGCTCGGGGACAGGGGCCTCCCAAGAGACCCAGTACTTC	CASSNGSGTGASQETQYF
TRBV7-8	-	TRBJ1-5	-	TGTGCCAGCAGCAACGAGGATAGAGCCCCCCAGCATTTT	CASSNEDRAPQHF
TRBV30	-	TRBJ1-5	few	TGTGCCTGGAGTTCCCGTGAGGATCAGCCCCAGCATTTT	CAWSSREDQPQHF
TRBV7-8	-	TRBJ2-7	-	TGTGCCAGCAGCTTACTGGCGGCCCGCCAAGGCTACGAGCAGTACTTC	CASSLLAARQGYEQYF
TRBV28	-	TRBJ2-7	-	TGTGCCAGCAGTTTGGAGGGGGACACCGGTTACTACGAGCAGTACTTC	CASSLEGDTGYYEQYF
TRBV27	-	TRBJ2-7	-	TGTGCCAGCAGTCTAAAGATAAGCGACAGCTACGAGCAGTACTTC	CASSLKISDSYEQYF
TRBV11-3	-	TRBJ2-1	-	TGTGCCAGCAGCATAGGGCCGAACAATGAGCAGTTCTTC	CASSIGPNNEQFF
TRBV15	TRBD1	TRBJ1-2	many	TGTGCCACCAGCAGAGGGGGGGACAGGGTTAACTATGGCTACACCTTC	CATSRGGDRVNYGYTF
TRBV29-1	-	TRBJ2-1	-	TGCAGCGTATATGGACATCGGTCCTACAATGAGCAGTTCTTC	CSVYGHRSYNEQFF